Sequencing of this T cell receptor (beta chain) was carried out in a study of control samples from healthy donors and cancer patients. Method: immunoSEQ multiplex PCR; TCRdb's copy keeps in-frame clones and lacks some. The sample includes under 200,000 clones, just over 95% of them seen just once. Trimming pared 1 base from V and 4 bases from J, leaving 11 bases between. In germline, CDR1 is SGHNT, CDR2 YYREEE (reference sequence). The CDR3 covers 15 residues. The receptor was isolated from a woman younger than 45 in good health. The chain links TRBV5-4 to TRBJ2-2; tentatively, D is TRBD2 (5 bases). The sample was blood. The CDR3 bases are TGTGCCAGCAGCTTGCGGGGAATTGGCACCGGGGAGCTGTTTTTT. Residues: CASSLRGIGTGELFF.